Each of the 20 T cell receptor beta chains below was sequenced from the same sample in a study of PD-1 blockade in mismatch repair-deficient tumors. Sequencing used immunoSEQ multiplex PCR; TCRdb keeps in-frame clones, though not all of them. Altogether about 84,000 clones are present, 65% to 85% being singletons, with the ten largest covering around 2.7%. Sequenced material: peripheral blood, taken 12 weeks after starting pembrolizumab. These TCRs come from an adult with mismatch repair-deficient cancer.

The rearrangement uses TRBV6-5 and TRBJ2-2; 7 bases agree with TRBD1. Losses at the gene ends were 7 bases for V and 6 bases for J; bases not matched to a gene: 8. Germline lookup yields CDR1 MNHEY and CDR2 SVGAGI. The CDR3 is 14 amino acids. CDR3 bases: TGTGCCAGCAATACGGGACAGCCCCCCGGGGAGCTGTTTTTT. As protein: CASNTGQPPGELFF.

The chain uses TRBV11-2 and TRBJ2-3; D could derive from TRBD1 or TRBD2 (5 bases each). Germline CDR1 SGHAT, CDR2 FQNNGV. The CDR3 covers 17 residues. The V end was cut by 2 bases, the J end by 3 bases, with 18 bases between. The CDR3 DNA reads TGTGCCAGCAGCTTAAGAGGTGGGCAGGGCGGGACAGATACGCAGTATTTT. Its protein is CASSLRGGQGGTDTQYF.

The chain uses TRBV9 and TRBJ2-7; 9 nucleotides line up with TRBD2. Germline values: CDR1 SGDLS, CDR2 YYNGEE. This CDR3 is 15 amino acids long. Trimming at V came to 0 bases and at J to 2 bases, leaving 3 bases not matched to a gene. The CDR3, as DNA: TGTGCCAGCAGCGTAGCTAGCGGGAACACCTACGAGCAGTACTTC. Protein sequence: CASSVASGNTYEQYF.

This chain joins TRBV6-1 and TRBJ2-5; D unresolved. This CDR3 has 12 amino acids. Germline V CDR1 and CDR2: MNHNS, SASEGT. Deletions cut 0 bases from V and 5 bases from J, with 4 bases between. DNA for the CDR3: TGTGCCAGCAGTGAAGCGGGGGAGACCCAGTACTTC. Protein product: CASSEAGETQYF.

CDR3 sequence (DNA): TGTGCCAGCAGCCTCACAGGGACTGAAGCTTTCTTT. This sequence encodes CASSLTGTEAFF. The chain carries TRBV27 and TRBJ1-1, with D perhaps TRBD1 (6 bases). Germline CDR1 and CDR2: MNHEY and SMNVEV (reference sequence). This CDR3 region has 12 residues. Between the trimmed V and J ends, which lost 6 bases and 5 bases, there was a span of 10 bases.

The CDR3 region has the DNA TGTGCCACCAGAGGGGGTGGCCGGGGGATGGACGGGGAGCTGTTTTTT. It specifies CATRGGGRGMDGELFF. The rearrangement uses TRBV15 and TRBJ2-2, with D perhaps being TRBD1 or TRBD2 (6 bases each). The CDR3 is made up of 16 amino acids. Germline V gene lookup returns CDR1 LNHNV and CDR2 YYDKDF (reference sequence). The ends were cut back, 6 bases at V and 7 bases at J, with 21 bases in the middle. Complete variable domain (other parts from reference TRBV15 and TRBJ2-2): DAMVIQNPRYQVTQFGKPVTLSCSQTLNHNVMYWYQQKSSQAPKLLFHYYDKDFNNEADTPDNFQSRRPNTSFCFLDIRSPGLGDTAMYLCATRGGGRGMDGELFFGEGSRLTVL.

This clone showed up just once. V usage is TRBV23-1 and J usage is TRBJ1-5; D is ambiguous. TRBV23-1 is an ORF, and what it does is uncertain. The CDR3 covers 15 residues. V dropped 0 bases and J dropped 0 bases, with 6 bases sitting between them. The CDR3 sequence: CASSQSPDSNQPQHF. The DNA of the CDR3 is TGCGCCAGCAGTCAATCACCCGATAGCAATCAGCCCCAGCATTTT.

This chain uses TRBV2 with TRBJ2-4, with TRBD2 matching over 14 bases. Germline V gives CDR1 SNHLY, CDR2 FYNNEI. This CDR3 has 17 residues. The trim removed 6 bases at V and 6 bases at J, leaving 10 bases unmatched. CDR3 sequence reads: CASRPGTSGSGRNIQYF. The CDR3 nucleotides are TGTGCCAGCAGACCCGGGACTAGCGGGAGCGGTCGAAACATTCAGTACTTC.

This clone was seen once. The CDR3 bases are TGTGCCACCAAAACTAGCGGCTCCTACGAGCAGTACTTC. It codes for CATKTSGSYEQYF. The chain recombines TRBV10-3 with TRBJ2-7, with 8 bases aligning to TRBD2. The CDR3 sequence is 13 residues long. V lost 10 bases, J lost 0 bases, and 5 bases stayed unmatched. Germline assignment: CDR1 ENHRY and CDR2 SYGVKD.

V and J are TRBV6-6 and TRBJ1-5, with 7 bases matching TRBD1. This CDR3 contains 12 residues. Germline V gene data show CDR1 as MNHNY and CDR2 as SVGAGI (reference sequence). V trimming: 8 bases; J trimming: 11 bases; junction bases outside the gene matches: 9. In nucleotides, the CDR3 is TGTGCCAGCTCCCTGGACAGGATGACCCAGCATTTT. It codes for CASSLDRMTQHF.

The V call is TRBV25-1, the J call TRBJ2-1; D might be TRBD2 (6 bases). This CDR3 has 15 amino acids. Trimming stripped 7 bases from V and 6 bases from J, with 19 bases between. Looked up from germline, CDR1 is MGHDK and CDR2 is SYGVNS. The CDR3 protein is CASTSGTGGTNEQFF. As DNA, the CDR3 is TGTGCCAGCACCTCCGGGACCGGGGGTACCAATGAGCAGTTCTTC.

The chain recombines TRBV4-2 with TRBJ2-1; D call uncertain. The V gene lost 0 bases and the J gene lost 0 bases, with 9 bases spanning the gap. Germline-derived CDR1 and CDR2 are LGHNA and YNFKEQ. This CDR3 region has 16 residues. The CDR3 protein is CASSQDRVSSYNEQFF. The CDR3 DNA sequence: TGTGCCAGCAGCCAAGATAGAGTTAGCTCCTACAATGAGCAGTTCTTC.

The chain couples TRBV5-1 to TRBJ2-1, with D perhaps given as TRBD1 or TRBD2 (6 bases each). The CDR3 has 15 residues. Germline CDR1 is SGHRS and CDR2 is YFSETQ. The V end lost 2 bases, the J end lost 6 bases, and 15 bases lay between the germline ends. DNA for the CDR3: TGCGCCAGCAGCTTTTCCGGGGGCGCGCCCAATGAGCAGTTCTTC. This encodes CASSFSGGAPNEQFF.

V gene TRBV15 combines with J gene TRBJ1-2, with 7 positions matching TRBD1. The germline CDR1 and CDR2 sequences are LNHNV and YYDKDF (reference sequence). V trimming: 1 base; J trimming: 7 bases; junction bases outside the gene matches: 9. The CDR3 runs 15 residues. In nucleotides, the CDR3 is TGTGCCACCAGCAGAGCTGAGACAGGGAAGGGTGGCTACACCTTC. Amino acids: CATSRAETGKGGYTF. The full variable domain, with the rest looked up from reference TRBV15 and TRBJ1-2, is DAMVIQNPRYQVTQFGKPVTLSCSQTLNHNVMYWYQQKSSQAPKLLFHYYDKDFNNEADTPDNFQSRRPNTSFCFLDIRSPGLGDTAMYLCATSRAETGKGGYTFGSGTRLTVV.

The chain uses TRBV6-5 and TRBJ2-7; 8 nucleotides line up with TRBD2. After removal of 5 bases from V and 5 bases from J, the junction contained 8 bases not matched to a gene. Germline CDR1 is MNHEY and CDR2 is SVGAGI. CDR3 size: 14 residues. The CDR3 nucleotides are TGTGCCAGCAGTCACCGGGGGGGAGCAGACGAGCAGTACTTC. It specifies CASSHRGGADEQYF.

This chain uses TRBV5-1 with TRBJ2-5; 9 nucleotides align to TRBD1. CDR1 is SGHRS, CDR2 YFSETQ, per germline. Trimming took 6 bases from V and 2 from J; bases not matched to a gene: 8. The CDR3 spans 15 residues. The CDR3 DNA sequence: TGCGCCAGCACCACAGGGGGCGGGGGTCAAGAGACCCAGTACTTC. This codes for CASTTGGGGQETQYF.

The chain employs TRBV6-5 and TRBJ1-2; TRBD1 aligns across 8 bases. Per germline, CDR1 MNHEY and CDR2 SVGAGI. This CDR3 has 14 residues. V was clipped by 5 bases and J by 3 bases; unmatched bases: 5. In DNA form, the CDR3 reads TGTGCCAGCAGTAACGCAGGGGGCTACTATGGCTACACCTTC. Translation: CASSNAGGYYGYTF.

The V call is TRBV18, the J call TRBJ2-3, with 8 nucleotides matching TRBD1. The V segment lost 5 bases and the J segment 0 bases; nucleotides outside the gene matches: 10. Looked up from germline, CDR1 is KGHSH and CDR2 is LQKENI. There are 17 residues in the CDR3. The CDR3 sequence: CASSVNLRDRSTDTQYF. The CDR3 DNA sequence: TGTGCCAGCTCAGTGAACCTCCGGGACAGGAGCACAGATACGCAGTATTTT.

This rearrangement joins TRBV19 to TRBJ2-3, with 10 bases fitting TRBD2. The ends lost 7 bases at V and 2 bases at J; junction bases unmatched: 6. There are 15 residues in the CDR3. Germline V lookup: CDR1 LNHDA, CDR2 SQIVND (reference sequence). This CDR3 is CASTLTSGFTDTQYF. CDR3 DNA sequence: TGTGCCAGTACCTTGACTAGCGGGTTCACAGATACGCAGTATTTT.

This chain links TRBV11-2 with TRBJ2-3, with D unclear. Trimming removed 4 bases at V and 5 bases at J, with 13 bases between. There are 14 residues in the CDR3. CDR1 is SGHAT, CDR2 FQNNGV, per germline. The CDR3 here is CASSSTYSQDTQYF. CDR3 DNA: TGTGCCAGCAGCTCGACTTACTCCCAAGATACGCAGTATTTT.